One sample yielded the 9 T cell receptor beta chains listed below, sequenced in a study of regulatory T cells in long-lasting Graves disease (dated by TCRdb to about 2021). The sample's time point, from its label and the paper: persistent/refractory GD, antithyroid drugs over 5 years with positive TRAb. For both TCR sequencing and RNA sequencing, RNA was extracted from PBMCs using TRIzol. The library was built by means of multiplex PCR. The sequencing machine was an Illumina HiSeq 4000. TCR beta libraries were built with iRepertoire HTBI primers and Arm-PCR amplification of CDR3 regions. TCRdb reran the public reads through fastp at Q25 and MiXCR, keeping productive beta chains. Here each entry gathers all rows of one CDR3 protein and keeps the most common genes and DNA. The table for this sample lists 650,000 to 700,000 distinct CDR3 sequences; about 30% of them were counted only once. Of the sample, under 50% is held by the ten largest clones.

The source material was peripheral blood mononuclear cells (PBMCs), sampled when the disease was refractory, from a patient treated with antithyroid drugs. Receptors originate from a female donor with Graves disease.

This clonotype occurred a few times. The gene calls are TRBV19 and TRBJ1-2, with 7 bases that match TRBD1. The length of the CDR3 is 13 residues. Germline lookup yields CDR1 LNHDA and CDR2 SQIVND (reference sequence). The trim removed 10 bases at V and 6 bases at J, leaving 11 bases unmatched. CDR3 residues: CATWTGGLDGYTF. As DNA, the CDR3 is TGTGCCACATGGACAGGCGGCCTGGATGGCTACACCTTC.

This chain links TRBV29-1 with TRBJ2-7; 11 bases fit TRBD1. J was trimmed by 4 bases and V by 5 bases; bases with no gene match: 1. The CDR3 spans 12 residues. Germline V gives CDR1 SQVTM, CDR2 ANQGSEA. CDR3 loop: CSVRDRGYEQYF. CDR3 in DNA: TGCAGCGTTAGGGACAGGGGGTACGAGCAGTACTTC.

The J gene is TRBJ1-4, the V gene TRBV29-1; the D is unclear. Trimming took off 4 bases at V and 3 bases at J, with 12 bases between the two ends. This CDR3 region has 14 residues. The germline V gene encodes CDR1 SQVTM and CDR2 ANQGSEA. The CDR3 nucleotides are TGCAGCGTTGCCCGTGAGAAGTCTAATGAAAAACTGTTTTTT. Its protein product is CSVAREKSNEKLFF. The whole variable domain, filled in from reference TRBV29-1 and TRBJ1-4, reads SAVISQKPSRDICQRGTSLTIQCQVDSQVTMMFWYRQQPGQSLTLIATANQGSEATYESGFVIDKFPISRPNLTFSTLTVSNMSPEDSSIYLCSVAREKSNEKLFFGSGTQLSVL.

The gene calls are TRBV12-3 or TRBV12-4 and TRBJ1-1, with 11 bases lining up with TRBD1. The CDR3 length is 14 residues. V dropped 5 bases and J dropped 6; count of bases not matched to a gene: 5. CDR3 region: CASSEDRGLSEAFF. CDR3 coding DNA: TGTGCCAGCAGTGAGGACAGGGGGCTCTCTGAAGCTTTCTTT.

The gene calls are TRBV20-1 and TRBJ2-5; D is unresolved. CDR3 length equals 11 residues. V lost 6 bases, J lost 4 bases, and 9 bases lay in between. Germline V gives CDR1 DFQATT, CDR2 SNEGSKA (reference sequence). CDR3 DNA: TGCAGTGCCAGACGGAGAGAGACCCAGTACTTC. As protein: CSARRRETQYF.

This CDR3 reads CASRGGGEAGELFF. The CDR3 DNA sequence: TGTGCCAGCAGGGGGGGGGGAGAGGCCGGGGAGCTGTTTTTT. The J gene is TRBJ2-2, the V gene TRBV6-1, with 7 bases matching TRBD2. Per germline, CDR1 MNHNS and CDR2 SASEGT. This CDR3 is 14 amino acids long. J lost 6 bases, V lost 6 bases, and 7 bases had no gene match.

About this clonotype itself: One base away lies a much larger clone, so this may be a sequencing read error. CDR3 in DNA: TGTGCCAGCAGAAGGGGGACCTACGAGCAGTGCTTC. It is translated as CASRRGTYEQCF. The chain couples TRBV2 to TRBJ2-7, with D tentatively TRBD1 (6 bases). The CDR3 sequence is 12 residues long. CDR1 SNHLY and CDR2 FYNNEI come from the germline V gene.

The chain joins TRBV18 to TRBJ1-1; D call uncertain. The CDR3 runs 14 residues. From germline, CDR1 is KGHSH and CDR2 LQKENI. Trimming left V 4 bases short and J 4 bases short, with 13 bases between. CDR3 DNA sequence: TGTGCCAGCTCACAGCTCCGCGGGAGCACTGAAGCTTTCTTT. Translation gives CASSQLRGSTEAFF.

This clonotype was picked up a small number of times. V usage is TRBV5-1 and J usage is TRBJ1-1, with TRBD1 as a possible D gene (6 bases). This CDR3 spans 14 amino acids. Germline CDR1 and CDR2: SGHRS and YFSETQ. V was pared by 7 bases and J by 2 bases, with 15 bases between. The CDR3 DNA sequence: TGCGCCAGCCATACTGGGACACTTAACACTGAAGCTTTCTTT. It codes for CASHTGTLNTEAFF.